This T cell receptor (beta chain) was identified during a study of control samples from healthy donors and cancer patients. From germline, CDR1 is SGHNT and CDR2 YYREEE (reference sequence). The CDR3 is made up of 14 amino acids. V was shortened by 5 bases and J by 4 bases, with 15 bases between the two germline ends. Data came from immunoSEQ multiplex PCR; TCRdb stores just in-frame clones and leaves some out. The sample has 110,000 to 150,000 clones, 89% seen once. This TCR was sampled from a young man in good health. The sequenced sample was blood. The chain couples TRBV5-4 to TRBJ2-5; weak D call: TRBD1 (6 bases). CDR3 amino acids: CASSPTGTRETQYF. The CDR3 DNA sequence: TGTGCCAGCAGTCCGACAGGTACCAGAGAGACCCAGTACTTC.